This TCR beta chain originates from a study of T-cell memory formation after mild COVID-19. From the 5' RACE reads, TCRdb called clonotypes with MiXCR, one entry per CDR3 protein. Seen here are 140,000 or so distinct CDR3 sequences, 11% to 15% observed once, and the top ten hold 28%. The sample taken for sequencing was PBMCs or a T cell subset sorted from them (not recorded which). The TCR originated in an adult woman who had mild COVID-19 (a few samples of this study predate the infection). Cell type and time point are not known.

CDR3 nucleotides: TGTGCCAGCAGTTTCTCGCCTGACAGGGGCACAGATACGCAGTATTTT. This translates into CASSFSPDRGTDTQYF. V and J are TRBV28 and TRBJ2-3, with 7 bases matching TRBD1. This CDR3 comprises 16 residues. V dropped 3 bases and J dropped 1; count of bases not matched to a gene: 7. The germline V gene has CDR1 MDHEN and CDR2 SYDVKM. The full variable domain, completed using reference TRBV28 and TRBJ2-3, is DVKVTQSSRYLVKRTGEKVFLECVQDMDHENMFWYRQDPGLGLRLIYFSYDVKMKEKGDIPEGYSVSREKKERFSLILESASTNQTSMYLCASSFSPDRGTDTQYFGPGTRLTVL.